The rows below give T cell receptor beta chains drawn from one sample of a study of T cell responses to AZD1222 COVID-19 vaccine. Here immunoSEQ multiplex PCR was the method, and the copy in TCRdb shows in-frame clones only, minus some. In the table there are under 150,000 clones, around 89% of which are singletons. Source: peripheral blood, taken 28 days after the second AZD1222 dose. The receptors were gathered from an adult who received the AZD1222 COVID-19 vaccine. The CDR3 runs from the conserved cysteine through the conserved F or W. The D gene is left open where the match is weak. Some rows have no size entry. The others give once, few or many, or a class for an expanded clone.

TGTGCCAGCTCACCACAAGAGACCCAGTACTTC	CASSPQETQYF	TRBV18	-	TRBJ2-5	-
TGTGCCAGCAGACAGGGGAACTACCACGAGCAGTACTTC	CASRQGNYHEQYF	TRBV6-5	TRBD1	TRBJ2-7	-
TGTGCCAGCAGTCTGGACAGGGTGGGGGAAAAACTGTTTTTT	CASSLDRVGEKLFF	TRBV6-5	TRBD1	TRBJ1-4	-
TGTGCCAGCTCACCACCGGCCAGGGGGTATGGCTACACCTTC	CASSPPARGYGYTF	TRBV18	TRBD1	TRBJ1-2	few
TGCAGTGCTAGTTCCGGGACCTATGGCTACACCTTC	CSASSGTYGYTF	TRBV20-1	-	TRBJ1-2	-
TGTGCCAGCAGTGTCGGGGGCAATGAGCAGTTCTTC	CASSVGGNEQFF	TRBV2	-	TRBJ2-1	-
TGTGCCAGCAGCCGAGACAGGGAACAAGAGACCCAGTACTTC	CASSRDREQETQYF	TRBV7-8	TRBD1	TRBJ2-5	-
TGTGCCAGCAGTTCCCTCCAGGACAATGAGCAGTTCTTC	CASSSLQDNEQFF	TRBV6-5	-	TRBJ2-1	-
TGTGCCAGCAGTCCGATTAACTATGGCTACACCTTC	CASSPINYGYTF	TRBV7-9	-	TRBJ1-2	-
TGTGCCAGTAGTTCTATTGGGGGGGGGCCTGGAGATACGCAGTATTTT	CASSSIGGGPGDTQYF	TRBV19	-	TRBJ2-3	-
TGTGCCAGCAGTTACCCACTCCGGGACAGGGTTCAGACCCAGTACTTC	CASSYPLRDRVQTQYF	TRBV6-2/TRBV6-3	TRBD1	TRBJ2-5	-
TGTGCCAGCAGCTCAAACGCGGGTCAGCCCCAGCATTTT	CASSSNAGQPQHF	TRBV7-3	-	TRBJ1-5	-
TGCGCCAGCAGCTCGCAGGGCATGAACACTGAAGCTTTCTTT	CASSSQGMNTEAFF	TRBV5-1	-	TRBJ1-1	-
TGCGCCAGCAGCTGGGACAGCCCTAACTATGGCTACACCTTC	CASSWDSPNYGYTF	TRBV5-1	TRBD1	TRBJ1-2	once
TGTGCCAGCATGGAGAGCCGGGACACCTCTTCGCGGGGCTACACCTTC	CASMESRDTSSRGYTF	TRBV21-1	-	TRBJ1-2	-
TGTGCCAGCAGCTTAGGATTCAGGGTGGAAGGCCAAGAGACCCAGTACTTC	CASSLGFRVEGQETQYF	TRBV7-9	-	TRBJ2-5	-
TGTGCCAGCAGTTTCACAGGGGGCGTCAATGGCTACACCTTC	CASSFTGGVNGYTF	TRBV6-5	TRBD1	TRBJ1-2	-
TGTGCCAGCAGCGCAGGGAACACTGAAGCTTTCTTT	CASSAGNTEAFF	TRBV9	-	TRBJ1-1	-
TGTGCCAGTAGTATAGGGGCCAGGGTGAACACTGAAGCTTTCTTT	CASSIGARVNTEAFF	TRBV19	-	TRBJ1-1	-
TGTGCCAGCAGCCTCGGACATACCAATCAGCCCCAGCATTTT	CASSLGHTNQPQHF	TRBV7-6	-	TRBJ1-5	once
TGTGCCAGCAGTGAACAGGGGTACGAGCAGTACTTC	CASSEQGYEQYF	TRBV6-1	-	TRBJ2-7	-
TGCGCCAGCAGCCCCGGACGGAACACCGGGGAGCTGTTTTTT	CASSPGRNTGELFF	TRBV4-1	-	TRBJ2-2	-
TGTGCCAGCAGCTCACAGGGGGTCAGGACTGAAGCTTTCTTT	CASSSQGVRTEAFF	TRBV5-6	TRBD1	TRBJ1-1	-
TGTGCCAGCAGCCGTGGACAGTCGAACACTGAAGCTTTCTTT	CASSRGQSNTEAFF	TRBV7-2	-	TRBJ1-1	-
TGTGCCAGTAGTGGACAGAACTATGGCTACACCTTC	CASSGQNYGYTF	TRBV19	-	TRBJ1-2	-
TGTGCCAGCAGCGTTAGGGACAACAGCAACTATGGCTACACCTTC	CASSVRDNSNYGYTF	TRBV7-7	-	TRBJ1-2	-
TGTGCCAGCAGCCGGCTGGGGGGCGAGACCCAGTACTTC	CASSRLGGETQYF	TRBV12-3/TRBV12-4	-	TRBJ2-5	-
TGTGCCAGCAGCCGAATCCGGGACACTGAAGCTTTCTTT	CASSRIRDTEAFF	TRBV3-1/TRBV3-2	-	TRBJ1-1	-
TGTGCCAGTAGCTCCGGCACCAATCATCTACAGCCCCAGCATTTT	CASSSGTNHLQPQHF	TRBV19	-	TRBJ1-5	once
TGCAGCGTTGGAGGGCAGGGTTTAGGGGGTGAAGCTTTCTTT	CSVGGQGLGGEAFF	TRBV29-1	-	TRBJ1-1	once
TGTGCCAGTAGTCCCCCCGAGCATTCCTACAATGAGCAGTTCTTC	CASSPPEHSYNEQFF	TRBV19	-	TRBJ2-1	-
TGTGCCAGCAGTACAGGGGAAACCTCTGGCTACACCTTC	CASSTGETSGYTF	TRBV6-2/TRBV6-3	TRBD1	TRBJ1-2	-
TGTGCCAGTAGTATCACCCAGCAACGCACAGATACGCAGTATTTT	CASSITQQRTDTQYF	TRBV19	-	TRBJ2-3	-
TGTGCCAGCAGCACGGGACAGCCGTATGGCTACACCTTC	CASSTGQPYGYTF	TRBV9	TRBD1	TRBJ1-2	-
TGTGCCAGCAGCAATAGCGGGGGGTCTTCAGATACGCAGTATTTT	CASSNSGGSSDTQYF	TRBV5-6	TRBD2	TRBJ2-3	-
TGCAGTGCTAGTAACGAGAAGAGCTATGGCTACACCTTC	CSASNEKSYGYTF	TRBV20-1	-	TRBJ1-2	-
TGTGCCAGCAGCTTGACCCCACAGGGCAATGAAGCTTTCTTT	CASSLTPQGNEAFF	TRBV7-6	-	TRBJ1-1	many
TGTGCCAGCTCACAGGACATGAAGCCCCAGCATTTT	CASSQDMKPQHF	TRBV18	-	TRBJ1-5	-
TGTGCCAGCAGCGTAGAGGGGATTAATTCACCCCTCCACTTT	CASSVEGINSPLHF	TRBV9	-	TRBJ1-6	many
TGTGCCAGCAGCTTAGACGGCGATGGCTACACCTTC	CASSLDGDGYTF	TRBV11-2	-	TRBJ1-2	-
TGTGCCAGTAAGACGGGGGGGCCAGGCGAGCAGTACTTC	CASKTGGPGEQYF	TRBV19	TRBD2	TRBJ2-7	-
TGTGCCAGCTCGCCAAAGCCCCGGGATGAAGCTTTCTTT	CASSPKPRDEAFF	TRBV18	-	TRBJ1-1	-
TGTGCCAGTAGACAAAAGCCGGGACAGCCGACAGATACGCAGTATTTT	CASRQKPGQPTDTQYF	TRBV19	TRBD1	TRBJ2-3	once
TGTGCCAGCAGCCCAAATGGCTGGACACCGTACCAAGAGACCCAGTACTTC	CASSPNGWTPYQETQYF	TRBV7-9	-	TRBJ2-5	-
TGTGCCAGCAGTAGACAGGGGGCTTCTGATCATGGCTACACCTTC	CASSRQGASDHGYTF	TRBV6-5	TRBD1	TRBJ1-2	-
TGTGCCAGCAACAGTGGAGAAAAACTGTTTTTT	CASNSGEKLFF	TRBV28	-	TRBJ1-4	-